This T cell receptor beta chain came from a study of regulatory T cells in long-lasting Graves disease. Assembly of TCR beta libraries relied on iRepertoire HTBI primers together with Arm-PCR of CDR3 regions. TCRdb re-called the multiplex PCR reads through MiXCR, storing one row per CDR3 protein. The sample lists hundreds of thousands of distinct CDR3 sequences, less than 20% occurring once. Study-wide points: TRBV28, TRBJ1-2 and TRBJ2-5 were favored in persistent disease.

This clonotype was counted ten times or more. Its antigen remains unidentified. The length of the CDR3 is 16 residues. The germline V gene encodes CDR1 MDHEN and CDR2 SYDVKM. Trimming at V came to 6 bases and at J to 3 bases, leaving 10 bases not matched to a gene. Time point defined: newly diagnosed GD, antithyroid drugs for less than 3 months. Extracted PBMC RNA gave rise to the TCR library. The same specimen was also included in a second study, on T cells in Graves' hyperthyroidism and ophthalmopathy. From that second work: Patients aged 18 to 65 had newly diagnosed hyperthyroidism that had lasted under 2 months.

The receptor comes from a woman aged 25 to 39 with Graves disease. The rearrangement links TRBV28 to TRBJ1-4; 7 bases map to TRBD1. Sequences were derived from peripheral blood mononuclear cells (PBMCs), sampled at new diagnosis, from a patient treated with antithyroid drugs. The CDR3 spells CASSPGGRAANEKLFF. The CDR3 bases are TGTGCCAGCAGCCCAGGGGGTCGTGCGGCTAATGAAAAACTGTTTTTT.